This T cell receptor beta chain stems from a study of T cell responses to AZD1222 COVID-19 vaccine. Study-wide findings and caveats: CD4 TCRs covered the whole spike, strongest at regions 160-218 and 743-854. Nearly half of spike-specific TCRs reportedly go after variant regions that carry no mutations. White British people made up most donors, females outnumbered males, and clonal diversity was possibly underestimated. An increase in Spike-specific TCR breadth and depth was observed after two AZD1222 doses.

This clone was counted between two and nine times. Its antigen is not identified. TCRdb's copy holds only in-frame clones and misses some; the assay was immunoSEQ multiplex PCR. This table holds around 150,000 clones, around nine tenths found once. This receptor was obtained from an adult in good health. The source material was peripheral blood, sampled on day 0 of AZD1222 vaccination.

The CDR3 spells CASSLDPRVGTDTQYF. DNA of the CDR3: TGCGCCAGCAGCTTGGATCCGCGGGTTGGGACAGATACGCAGTATTTT. This sequence joins TRBV5-1 and TRBJ2-3; TRBD2 might be the D (5 bases). The CDR3 covers 16 residues. V shed 0 bases and J shed 3 bases, with 14 bases lying between them. The germline V gene has CDR1 SGHRS and CDR2 YFSETQ. Based on the CDR3 plus reference TRBV5-1 and TRBJ2-3, the full variable domain is KAGVTQTPRYLIKTRGQQVTLSCSPISGHRSVSWYQQTPGQGLQFLFEYFSETQRNKGNFPGRFSGRQFSNSRSEMNVSTLELGDSALYLCASSLDPRVGTDTQYFGPGTRLTVL.